Shown below are 32 T cell receptor beta chains from a single sample sequenced in a study of shared clonotypes between healthy human individuals. Using immunoSEQ multiplex PCR, the repertoire was profiled, and TCRdb retains in-frame clones only, with some absent. The sample has about 2.5 million clones, 85% to 95% seen once. Sequencing was done on a sample of naive CD4+ T cells from PBMCs. Subset given: CD45RA+ positively selected. These receptors all stem from a man younger than 30 in good health. Some clones in this sample may be carry-over from other donors' samples.

Of note for this clone: Distinct nucleotide sequences in the sample also encode this CDR3. The J gene is TRBJ1-1, the V gene TRBV6-1; no reliable D call. The CDR3 has 13 amino acids. CDR1 MNHNS and CDR2 SASEGT come from the germline V gene. Trimming took off 2 bases at V and 2 bases at J, with 6 bases between the two ends. The DNA of the CDR3 is TGTGCCAGCAGTGAACTGACAAACACTGAAGCTTTCTTT. This codes for CASSELTNTEAFF.

This clone was detected only a few times. The chain couples TRBV5-1 to TRBJ1-1; the match to TRBD1 covers 10 bases. The CDR3 length is 11 residues. The J segment lost 11 bases and the V segment lost 4 bases, leaving 2 bases of the junction unmatched. Germline V lookup: CDR1 SGHRS, CDR2 YFSETQ. Written as DNA, the CDR3 is TGCGCCAGCAGCGGGGGACAGGGGGCTTTCTTT. Protein sequence: CASSGGQGAFF.

V usage is TRBV28 and J usage is TRBJ1-5; TRBD1 is a possible D gene (6 bases). The germline V gene has CDR1 MDHEN and CDR2 SYDVKM. V lost 6 bases and J 6 bases, leaving 12 bases between the germline ends. CDR3 length: 13 residues. The CDR3 loop is CASRQGTSQPQHF. In DNA, the CDR3 is TGTGCCAGCAGGCAGGGGACAAGTCAGCCCCAGCATTTT.

The chain employs TRBV11-2 and TRBJ1-5; TRBD1 matches 8 bases. The V gene's germline CDR1 is SGHAT and CDR2 FQNNGV. The CDR3 runs to 14 residues. Trimming removed 5 bases from V and 1 base from J; junction bases left unmatched: 1. The CDR3 spells CASSNRGSNQPQHF. CDR3 DNA sequence: TGTGCCAGCAGCAACAGGGGGAGCAATCAGCCCCAGCATTTT.

Remarks on this clone: This sample also contains other DNA sequences that code for the same CDR3. The CDR3 DNA sequence: TGTGCCAGCAGCTTTCAGGAGAACACTGAAGCTTTCTTT. Residues: CASSFQENTEAFF. The chain combines TRBV7-9 with TRBJ1-1; no reliable D call. V lost 3 bases to trimming and J lost 1 base, with 6 bases between them. Germline V gene sequence: CDR1 SEHNR, CDR2 FQNEAQ (reference sequence). The CDR3 runs to 13 residues. The whole variable domain, filled in from reference TRBV7-9 and TRBJ1-1, reads DTGVSQNPRHKITKRGQNVTFRCDPISEHNRLYWYRQTLGQGPEFLTYFQNEAQLEKSRLLSDRFSAERPKGSFSTLEIQRTEQGDSAMYLCASSFQENTEAFFGQGTRLTVV.

This clone has a single count. The chain links TRBV29-1 to TRBJ1-1; no reliable D call. Germline values: CDR1 SQVTM, CDR2 ANQGSEA. The V gene lost 2 bases and the J gene lost 2 bases, with 12 bases spanning the gap. CDR3 length: 14 amino acids. The chain's CDR3 is CSVERRITNTEAFF. The CDR3 nucleotides read TGCAGCGTTGAAAGGCGGATCACAAACACTGAAGCTTTCTTT. The complete variable domain, with remaining parts taken from reference TRBV29-1 and TRBJ1-1, reads SAVISQKPSRDICQRGTSLTIQCQVDSQVTMMFWYRQQPGQSLTLIATANQGSEATYESGFVIDKFPISRPNLTFSTLTVSNMSPEDSSIYLCSVERRITNTEAFFGQGTRLTVV.

Comments on this clone: Other DNA sequences of this sample code for an identical CDR3. The chain combines TRBV11-2 with TRBJ2-7; 7 bases map to TRBD2. The germline V gene encodes CDR1 SGHAT and CDR2 FQNNGV. V shed 1 base, J shed 0 bases, and the junction held 0 bases outside the gene matches. The CDR3 has 14 amino acids. The CDR3 spells CASSLASGSYEQYF. The CDR3 DNA reads as TGTGCCAGCAGCTTAGCTAGCGGCTCCTACGAGCAGTACTTC. Based on the CDR3 plus reference TRBV11-2 and TRBJ2-7, the full variable domain is EAGVAQSPRYKIIEKRQSVAFWCNPISGHATLYWYQQILGQGPKLLIQFQNNGVVDDSQLPKDRFSAERLKGVDSTLKIQPAKLEDSAVYLCASSLASGSYEQYFGPGTRLTVT.

This clone was found once. Other DNA sequences in this sample translate to the same CDR3. The chain combines TRBV28 with TRBJ1-2; D possibly corresponds to TRBD1 (6 bases). V lost 5 bases and J lost 2, with 9 bases in between. CDR1 is MDHEN and CDR2 is SYDVKM in the germline V gene. The length of the CDR3 is 13 residues. As DNA, the CDR3 is TGTGCCAGCAGTCTAACAGGGAACTATGGCTACACCTTC. This gives the protein CASSLTGNYGYTF.

The chain joins TRBV9 to TRBJ1-2, with 8 bases aligning to TRBD1. J was trimmed by 2 bases and V by 3 bases; bases with no gene match: 9. Germline CDR1 is SGDLS and CDR2 is YYNGEE. The CDR3 length is 16 residues. The DNA of the CDR3 is TGTGCCAGCAGCGCGTTGGACAGGGCGTCCAACTATGGCTACACCTTC. This codes for CASSALDRASNYGYTF.

This clone was found once. The rearrangement uses TRBV2 and TRBJ2-1; D may be TRBD2 (6 bases). V lost 2 bases to trimming and J lost 4 bases, with 9 bases between them. This CDR3 spans 14 amino acids. Germline CDR1 SNHLY, CDR2 FYNNEI. CDR3 region: CASSESLAYNEQFF. CDR3 coding DNA: TGTGCCAGCAGTGAAAGTCTAGCGTACAATGAGCAGTTCTTC.

The V and J genes are TRBV6-1 and TRBJ1-1; a possible D gene is TRBD1 (5 bases). The germline V gene encodes CDR1 MNHNS and CDR2 SASEGT. The V end lost 5 bases, the J end lost 10 bases, and 20 bases lay between the germline ends. The CDR3 loop spans 14 amino acids. CDR3 sequence: CASSLPGTKKGAFF. The CDR3 coding sequence is TGTGCCAGCAGTTTGCCCGGGACTAAGAAAGGAGCTTTCTTT.

The chain recombines TRBV7-8 with TRBJ1-1; D remains ambiguous. Between the trimmed V and J ends, which lost 0 bases and 3 bases, there was a span of 14 bases. The CDR3 length is 16 residues. The germline V gene encodes CDR1 SGHVS and CDR2 FQNEAQ. The CDR3 loop reads CASSLATHLRDTEAFF. The CDR3, as DNA: TGTGCCAGCAGCTTAGCAACCCATCTGCGGGACACTGAAGCTTTCTTT.

The chain couples TRBV19 to TRBJ1-3, with 7 bases that match TRBD1. V trimming: 1 base; J trimming: 0 bases; junction bases outside the gene matches: 9. This CDR3 has 18 residues. Germline-derived CDR1 and CDR2 are LNHDA and SQIVND (reference sequence). The CDR3 loop reads CASSIGSGTASSGNTIYF. CDR3 coding DNA: TGTGCCAGTAGTATAGGATCGGGGACAGCCAGCTCTGGAAACACCATATATTTT.

V usage is TRBV28 and J usage is TRBJ2-1; tentative D call: TRBD2 (7 bases). Trimming took off 8 bases at V and 9 bases at J, with 11 bases between the two ends. The CDR3 is made up of 11 amino acids. CDR1 MDHEN and CDR2 SYDVKM come from the germline V gene. CDR3 in amino acids: CASGGAGEQFF. The CDR3 nucleotides are TGTGCCAGCGGGGGGGCAGGTGAGCAGTTCTTC.

Points on this clone: The sample holds other DNA sequences that translate to the same CDR3. The V gene is TRBV18, the J gene TRBJ1-5; weak D call: TRBD1 (5 bases). CDR1 and CDR2 (germline): KGHSH, LQKENI. V dropped 6 bases and J dropped 0 bases, with 12 bases sitting between them. This CDR3 comprises 15 residues. The CDR3 DNA is TGTGCCAGCTCGCCTACAGGATATAGCAATCAGCCCCAGCATTTT. It specifies CASSPTGYSNQPQHF.

This clone has a single count. This chain connects TRBV4-1 to TRBJ1-2; D not resolved. The CDR3 covers 15 residues. V was clipped by 4 bases and J by 1 base, with 13 bases between them. Germline CDR1 and CDR2: MGHRA and YSYEKL. The DNA for the CDR3 is TGCGCCAGCAGCCGTATTGGGTCGATTAACTATGGCTACACCTTC. Protein sequence: CASSRIGSINYGYTF.

The J gene is TRBJ1-2, the V gene TRBV11-1, with D perhaps TRBD1 (6 bases). In germline, CDR1 is SGHAT, CDR2 FQDESV (reference sequence). The germline V and J ends were trimmed by 1 base and 4 bases, with 16 bases remaining between them. This CDR3 has 16 amino acids. The CDR3 protein is CASSLGVQSGAYGYTF. CDR3 sequence (DNA): TGTGCCAGCAGCTTAGGCGTCCAGTCAGGGGCCTATGGCTACACCTTC.

The chain couples TRBV5-6 to TRBJ2-1, with 12 bases matching TRBD1. V lost 3 bases and J lost 5; bases outside the gene matches: 6. Germline assignment: CDR1 SGHDT and CDR2 YYEEEE. CDR3 length: 16 residues. The CDR3 loop reads CASSSGTGGTHNEQFF. The DNA of the CDR3 is TGTGCCAGCAGCTCAGGGACAGGGGGCACCCACAATGAGCAGTTCTTC. The full variable domain, in which reference TRBV5-6 and TRBJ2-1 provide the parts outside the CDR3, is DAGVTQSPTHLIKTRGQQVTLRCSPKSGHDTVSWYQQALGQGPQFIFQYYEEEERQRGNFPDRFSGHQFPNYSSELNVNALLLGDSALYLCASSSGTGGTHNEQFFGPGTRLTVL.

The chain links TRBV7-6 to TRBJ2-1; 7 bases agree with TRBD1. V was clipped by 2 bases and J by 2 bases; unmatched bases: 3. Germline values: CDR1 SGHVS, CDR2 FNYEAQ. This CDR3 has 15 residues. This chain's CDR3 is CASSLSGTAYNEQFF. CDR3 DNA sequence: TGTGCCAGCAGCTTATCCGGGACAGCCTACAATGAGCAGTTCTTC.

The chain uses TRBV5-4 and TRBJ2-7; D remains ambiguous. V was clipped by 3 bases and J by 2 bases, with 15 bases between them. This CDR3 contains 15 residues. Germline values: CDR1 SGHNT, CDR2 YYREEE (reference sequence). As DNA, the CDR3 is TGTGCCAGCAGCTCCCGTCAAGACGCGGCCTACGAGCAGTACTTC. It translates to CASSSRQDAAYEQYF.

This clone was picked up one time. The rearrangement links TRBV9 to TRBJ2-2, with D maybe TRBD2 (5 bases). This CDR3 contains 14 residues. The V gene's germline CDR1 is SGDLS and CDR2 YYNGEE. V was cut by 4 bases and J by 6 bases, with 13 bases left in between. The CDR3 coding sequence is TGTGCCAGCAGCCTAGCCGTAGAGGCCGGGGAGCTGTTTTTT. Translating it yields CASSLAVEAGELFF.

This clone was counted once. The V and J genes are TRBV4-3 and TRBJ2-7; 9 bases are shared with TRBD1. The CDR3 runs 18 residues. V gave up 4 bases and J gave up 0 bases; unmatched junction bases: 13. CDR1 and CDR2 from the germline V gene are LGHNA and YSLEER. CDR3 amino acids: CASSLYLDRDRDSYEQYF. CDR3 coding DNA: TGCGCCAGCAGCCTATATCTCGACCGGGACAGGGACTCCTACGAGCAGTACTTC.

The rearrangement links TRBV9 to TRBJ1-2; D uncertain. Per germline, CDR1 SGDLS and CDR2 YYNGEE. The V end lost 5 bases, the J end lost 0 bases, and 11 bases lay between the germline ends. CDR3 length: 14 residues. DNA of the CDR3: TGTGCCAGCAGATCGATAGGAGCTAACTATGGCTACACCTTC. Its translation is CASRSIGANYGYTF.

In its sample, this clone was seen once. Other DNA sequences in the same sample also yield this CDR3. V and J are TRBV5-4 and TRBJ2-5; TRBD1 aligns across 8 bases. The germline gives CDR1 SGHNT, CDR2 YYREEE (reference sequence). The CDR3 is 14 residues long. V was pared by 0 bases and J by 3 bases, with 1 base of the junction left unmatched. The CDR3 sequence: CASSLDRGEETQYF. Here the CDR3 DNA reads TGTGCCAGCAGCTTGGACAGGGGGGAAGAGACCCAGTACTTC.

The genes are TRBV18 and TRBJ2-5; D is perhaps TRBD1 or TRBD2 (5 bases each). This CDR3 has 16 residues. The V end was cut by 3 bases, the J end by 0 bases, with 14 bases between. Germline CDR1 is KGHSH and CDR2 is LQKENI. The CDR3 DNA follows: TGTGCCAGCTCACCTCTGGGGACCGCGTACCAAGAGACCCAGTACTTC. Residues: CASSPLGTAYQETQYF.

The chain carries TRBV6-5 and TRBJ1-1; perhaps TRBD1 as D (5 bases). CDR3 length: 14 residues. V dropped 6 bases and J dropped 1 base, with 12 bases sitting between them. Germline V gene sequence: CDR1 MNHEY, CDR2 SVGAGI. CDR3 protein: CASRSGTENTEAFF. CDR3 DNA sequence: TGTGCCAGCAGATCCGGGACGGAGAACACTGAAGCTTTCTTT.

The chain joins TRBV30 to TRBJ1-2, with D perhaps TRBD1 (5 bases). V dropped 4 bases and J dropped 7 bases, with 13 bases sitting between them. The CDR3 totals 12 residues. Germline loops: CDR1 GTSNPN, CDR2 SVGIG (reference sequence). Here the CDR3 reads CAWTPRGPGYTF. The CDR3 nucleotides read TGTGCCTGGACACCTAGGGGACCTGGCTACACCTTC.

With respect to this clone: Different DNA sequences within this sample yield the same CDR3. The chain joins TRBV20-1 to TRBJ1-1; no clear D. CDR3 length: 11 amino acids. The germline V and J ends were trimmed by 3 bases and 4 bases, with 6 bases remaining between them. CDR1 and CDR2 (germline): DFQATT, SNEGSKA (reference sequence). The CDR3 region has the DNA TGCAGTGCTAGTGGTGGCACTGAAGCTTTCTTT. This encodes CSASGGTEAFF.

This sequence joins TRBV27 and TRBJ2-3, with 7 bases identical to TRBD2. Trimming at V came to 6 bases and at J to 1 base, leaving 7 bases not matched to a gene. This CDR3 is 15 amino acids long. Germline CDR1 MNHEY, CDR2 SMNVEV (reference sequence). CDR3 protein: CASRVLAAGTDTQYF. The DNA for the CDR3 is TGTGCCAGCAGGGTGCTAGCGGCAGGCACAGATACGCAGTATTTT.

In this sample, this clone turned up a few times. The chain uses TRBV29-1 and TRBJ1-1; D is unclear. The CDR3 is 12 residues long. Germline V CDR1 and CDR2: SQVTM, ANQGSEA. V dropped 4 bases and J dropped 0 bases, with 6 bases sitting between them. CDR3: CSVGQVNTEAFF. CDR3 sequence (DNA): TGCAGCGTTGGGCAAGTGAACACTGAAGCTTTCTTT.

The rearrangement joins TRBV6-1 to TRBJ2-3; 8 positions match TRBD2. Germline CDR1 is MNHNS and CDR2 is SASEGT. The CDR3 sequence is 14 residues long. CDR3 nucleotide sequence: TGTACCAACCGGGGGGGACCGAGGACAGATACGCAGTATTTT. It translates to CTNRGGPRTDTQYF.

The chain employs TRBV5-6 and TRBJ2-3; D is undetermined. From germline, CDR1 is SGHDT and CDR2 YYEEEE. Trimming took 4 bases from V and 2 from J, leaving 8 bases between them. The CDR3 is 13 amino acids. CDR3 nucleotides: TGTGCCAGCAGCCCAGGCTTCACAGATACGCAGTATTTT. It translates to CASSPGFTDTQYF. The whole variable domain, remainder taken from reference TRBV5-6 and TRBJ2-3, is DAGVTQSPTHLIKTRGQQVTLRCSPKSGHDTVSWYQQALGQGPQFIFQYYEEEERQRGNFPDRFSGHQFPNYSSELNVNALLLGDSALYLCASSPGFTDTQYFGPGTRLTVL.